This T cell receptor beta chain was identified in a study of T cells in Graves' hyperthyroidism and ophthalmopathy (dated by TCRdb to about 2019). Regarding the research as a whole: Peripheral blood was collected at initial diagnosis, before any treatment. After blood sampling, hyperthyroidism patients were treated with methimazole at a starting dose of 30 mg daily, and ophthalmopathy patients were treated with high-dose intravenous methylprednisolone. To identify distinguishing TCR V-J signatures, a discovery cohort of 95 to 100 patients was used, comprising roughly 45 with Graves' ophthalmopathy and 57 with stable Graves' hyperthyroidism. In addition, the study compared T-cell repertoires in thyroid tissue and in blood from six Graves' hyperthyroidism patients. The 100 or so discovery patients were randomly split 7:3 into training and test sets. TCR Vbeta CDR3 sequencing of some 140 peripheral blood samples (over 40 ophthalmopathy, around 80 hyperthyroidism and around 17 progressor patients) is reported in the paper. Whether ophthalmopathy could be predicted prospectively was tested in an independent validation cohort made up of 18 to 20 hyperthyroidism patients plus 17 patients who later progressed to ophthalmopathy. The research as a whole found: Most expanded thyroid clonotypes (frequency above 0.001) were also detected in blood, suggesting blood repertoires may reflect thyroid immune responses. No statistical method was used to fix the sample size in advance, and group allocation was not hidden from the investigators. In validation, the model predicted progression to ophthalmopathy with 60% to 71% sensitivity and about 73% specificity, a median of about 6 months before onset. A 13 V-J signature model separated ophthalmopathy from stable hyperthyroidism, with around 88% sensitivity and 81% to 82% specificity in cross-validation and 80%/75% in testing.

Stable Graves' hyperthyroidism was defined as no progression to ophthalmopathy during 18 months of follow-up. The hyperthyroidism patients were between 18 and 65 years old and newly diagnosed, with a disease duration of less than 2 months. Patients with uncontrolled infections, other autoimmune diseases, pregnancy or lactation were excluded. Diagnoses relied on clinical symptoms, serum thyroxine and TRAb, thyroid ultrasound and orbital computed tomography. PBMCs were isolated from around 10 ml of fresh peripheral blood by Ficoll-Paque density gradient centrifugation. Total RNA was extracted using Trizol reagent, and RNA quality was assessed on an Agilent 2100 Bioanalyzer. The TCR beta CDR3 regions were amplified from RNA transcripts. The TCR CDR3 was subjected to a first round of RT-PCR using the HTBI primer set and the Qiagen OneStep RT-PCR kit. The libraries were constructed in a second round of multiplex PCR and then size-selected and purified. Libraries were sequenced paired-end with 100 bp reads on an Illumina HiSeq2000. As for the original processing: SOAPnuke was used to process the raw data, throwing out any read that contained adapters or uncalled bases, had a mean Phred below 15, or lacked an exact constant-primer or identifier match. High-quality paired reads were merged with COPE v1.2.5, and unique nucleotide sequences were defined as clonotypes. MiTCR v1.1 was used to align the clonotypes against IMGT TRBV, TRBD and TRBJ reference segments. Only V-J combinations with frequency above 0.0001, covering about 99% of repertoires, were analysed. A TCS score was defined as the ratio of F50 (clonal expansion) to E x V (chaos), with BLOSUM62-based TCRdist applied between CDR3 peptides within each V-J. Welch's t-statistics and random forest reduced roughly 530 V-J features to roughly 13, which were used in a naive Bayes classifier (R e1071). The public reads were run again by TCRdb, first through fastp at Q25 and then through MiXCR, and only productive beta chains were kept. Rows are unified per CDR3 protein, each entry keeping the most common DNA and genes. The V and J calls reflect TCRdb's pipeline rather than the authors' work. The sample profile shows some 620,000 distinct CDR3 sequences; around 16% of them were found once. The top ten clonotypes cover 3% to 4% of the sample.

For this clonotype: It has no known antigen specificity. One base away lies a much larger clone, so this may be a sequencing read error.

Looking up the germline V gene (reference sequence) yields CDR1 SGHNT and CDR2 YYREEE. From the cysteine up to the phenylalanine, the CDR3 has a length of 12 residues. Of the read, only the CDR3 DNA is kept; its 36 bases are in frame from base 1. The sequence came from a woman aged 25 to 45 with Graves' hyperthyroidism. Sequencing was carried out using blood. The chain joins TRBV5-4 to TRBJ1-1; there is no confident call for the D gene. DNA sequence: TGTGCCAGCAGCTCGCCGAACACTCAAGCTTTCTTT. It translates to CASSSPNTQAFF.